Listed below are T cell receptor beta chains from one sample, sequenced in a study of blood T cell repertoires in COVID-19. Sequenced by immunoSEQ multiplex PCR; TCRdb stores in-frame clones only, minus some. The table records fewer than 250,000 clones, roughly 82% of them present only once. The sample consisted of peripheral blood. Receptor source: a woman in her 70s with acute or convalescent COVID-19. Each CDR3 is given with its conserved first and last residue. A D gene is named only where the DNA matches it firmly. Clone sizes are given selectively: once, few, many, or a class where the clone is expanded.

d_call | j_call | v_call | clone_size | cdr3_nt | cdr3_aa
- | TRBJ2-7 | TRBV7-9 | few | TGTGCCAGCTGCTGGGCCGCGACCTCCTACGAGCAGTACTTC | CASCWAATSYEQYF
TRBD1 | TRBJ1-2 | TRBV5-1 | - | TGCGCCAGCAGCTTGGAAGGTAACAGGGGACCTTATGGCTACACCTTC | CASSLEGNRGPYGYTF
- | TRBJ1-2 | TRBV5-1 | - | TGCGCCAGCAGCTCCTTACAGGGCCCCTATGGCTACACCTTC | CASSSLQGPYGYTF
TRBD1 | TRBJ2-2 | TRBV6-5 | - | TGTGCCAGCACTCGACAGGGGAACACCGGGGAGCTGTTTTTT | CASTRQGNTGELFF
- | TRBJ1-5 | TRBV2 | - | TGTGCCAGCAGGACAGAATTTAGCAATCAGCCCCAGCATTTT | CASRTEFSNQPQHF
- | TRBJ2-3 | TRBV3-1/TRBV3-2 | - | TGTGCCAGCAGCCTACGGTCAGGGCCAAGCACAGATACGCAGTATTTT | CASSLRSGPSTDTQYF
- | TRBJ2-3 | TRBV28 | few | TGTGCCAGCAGTTCTAATGCGGATACGCAGTATTTT | CASSSNADTQYF
- | TRBJ2-5 | TRBV7-2 | few | TGTGCCAGCACCAGAGGTGAGACCCAGTACTTC | CASTRGETQYF
TRBD1 | TRBJ2-2 | TRBV5-1 | - | TGCGCCAGCAGTCTCCCAGTGACAGGGGGGACCGGGGAGCTGTTTTTT | CASSLPVTGGTGELFF
TRBD1 | TRBJ2-7 | TRBV11-2 | - | TGTGCCAGCAGCCCTGACAGGGGGTACGAGCAGTACTTC | CASSPDRGYEQYF
- | TRBJ2-5 | TRBV11-3 | - | TGTGCCAGCAGCTTAAACGGGGAAGAGACCCAGTACTTC | CASSLNGEETQYF
TRBD1 | TRBJ1-2 | TRBV6-5 | once | TGTGCCAGCAGTTACGGACAGGGGTCTTATGGCTACACCTTC | CASSYGQGSYGYTF
- | TRBJ2-7 | TRBV28 | - | TGTGCCAGCAGTTTGGGAGGTGTCCCCCTCTACGAGCAGTACTTC | CASSLGGVPLYEQYF
- | TRBJ2-2 | TRBV10-3 | - | TGTGCCATCAGTGAGCCCCAGGGAGACACCCGGGAGCCGTTTTTT | CAISEPQGDTREPFF
TRBD2 | TRBJ2-1 | TRBV12-5 | - | TGTGCTAGTGGTTTGACGCCTAGCGGGGGGAATTACAATGAGCAGTTCTTC | CASGLTPSGGNYNEQFF
TRBD1 | TRBJ1-2 | TRBV19 | - | TGTGCCAGTAGTCCGGGACAGGGGGTTAGTGGCTACACCTTC | CASSPGQGVSGYTF
- | TRBJ2-7 | TRBV3-1/TRBV3-2 | - | TGTGCCAGCAGCGAGGGATCCAGCGAGCAGTACTTC | CASSEGSSEQYF
TRBD1 | TRBJ1-4 | TRBV5-1 | - | TGCGCCAGCAGCTTGGCGGGCGACAGGGGTTCTAATGAAAAACTGTTTTTT | CASSLAGDRGSNEKLFF
- | TRBJ2-1 | TRBV9 | - | TGTGCCAGCAGCCTCGGCGCGGGCGAGCAGTTCTTC | CASSLGAGEQFF
- | TRBJ1-4 | TRBV29-1 | - | TGCAGCGTTGGGTCGGGCGGGGAAAAACTGTTTTTT | CSVGSGGEKLFF
TRBD2 | TRBJ2-7 | TRBV6-6 | - | TGTGCCAGCAGTCCGGGTACAGGGAGTAGCGGGGGCCTCTCCTACGAGCAGTACTTC | CASSPGTGSSGGLSYEQYF
TRBD1 | TRBJ2-7 | TRBV5-1 | - | TGCGCCAGCAGCTTGGTCACAGGGGGCTTTTCCTACGAGCAGTACTTC | CASSLVTGGFSYEQYF
- | TRBJ2-1 | TRBV11-3 | once | TGTGCCAGCAGCTGGGGACTCTTGAATGAGCAGTTCTTC | CASSWGLLNEQFF
- | TRBJ2-7 | TRBV28 | - | TGTGCCAGCAGCTCCGGGACACCTCCCTACGAGCAGTACTTC | CASSSGTPPYEQYF
- | TRBJ1-2 | TRBV7-2 | few | TGTGCCAGCAGCTCCCGGGAAATGAGGGCCCTCAGGGGCTACACCTTC | CASSSREMRALRGYTF
- | TRBJ1-5 | TRBV19 | - | TGTGCCAGTAGTATATGGGGGGTCAGCAATCAGCCCCAGCATTTT | CASSIWGVSNQPQHF
- | TRBJ1-6 | TRBV11-2 | - | TGTGCCAGCAGACCTCCCGGACAGAGTGGTAATTCACCCCTCCACTTT | CASRPPGQSGNSPLHF